This T cell receptor (beta chain) was documented in a study of OX40 agonist ivuxolimab in advanced cancers. Study summary: Dosing consisted of intravenous ivuxolimab at 0.01 to 10 mg/kg every 2 weeks. Study results and caveats: Partial responders at 0.1-3.0 mg/kg had among the lowest clonal expansion. There were, on average, more expanded clones in CD8+ T cells than in CD4+.

Sequenced by immunoSEQ multiplex PCR; TCRdb stores in-frame clones only, minus some. The data show some 89,000 clones, about 81% seen once. Notes on this clone: Its cognate antigen is unknown.

Germline CDR1 SGHRS, CDR2 YFSETQ. V shed 0 bases and J shed 1 base, with 10 bases lying between them. The CDR3 is 15 residues long. This specimen consisted of CD4+ or CD8+ T cells sorted from blood, obtained in a trial of the OX40 agonist ivuxolimab. The clonotype originates from an adult with an advanced solid tumor such as melanoma, head and neck, liver or kidney cancer. The V gene is TRBV5-1, the J gene TRBJ2-5, with D tentatively TRBD1 or TRBD2 (5 bases each). Written as DNA, the CDR3 is TGCGCCAGCAGCTTGGGTATGGGACCCCAAGAGACCCAGTACTTC. This codes for CASSLGMGPQETQYF.